These 2 T cell receptor beta chains originate from one sample sequenced in a study of blood T cell repertoires in COVID-19. This table comes from immunoSEQ multiplex PCR, and its TCRdb copy is limited to in-frame clones, with some not included. The table shows about 320,000 clones, with around 88% occurring only once. The sequenced sample consisted of peripheral blood. The receptors originated from a woman aged 50 to 60 with acute or convalescent COVID-19.

The rearrangement links TRBV15 to TRBJ2-3; weak D call: TRBD1 (6 bases). This CDR3 spans 14 amino acids. V was cut by 9 bases and J by 0 bases, with 13 bases left in between. Germline lookup yields CDR1 LNHNV and CDR2 YYDKDF (reference sequence). The DNA for the CDR3 is TGTGCCACTGGCGGACAGCTTAGCACAGATACGCAGTATTTT. This sequence encodes CATGGQLSTDTQYF.

The chain joins TRBV28 to TRBJ2-7; 10 positions agree with TRBD2. CDR1 is MDHEN, CDR2 SYDVKM, per germline. The V gene end was trimmed by 2 bases and the J gene end by 6 bases; junction bases not matched to a gene: 1. CDR3 length equals 13 residues. Written as DNA, the CDR3 is TGTGCCAGCAGTTTAACTAGCGGGACCGAGCAGTACTTC. Protein product: CASSLTSGTEQYF.